This TCR beta chain was identified in a study of blood T cells in healthy people across ages. The second PCR ran about 6 to 11 cycles with a sample-barcoded 5' primer and J-beta primers. From the 5' RACE reads, TCRdb called clonotypes with MiXCR, one entry per CDR3 protein. The table shows 700,000 to 850,000 distinct CDR3 sequences, with roughly 35% occurring only once. This clonotype was counted a few times. Germline V gene lookup returns CDR1 SGHAT and CDR2 FQDESV (reference sequence). The CDR3 loop spans 14 amino acids. The V end was cut by 1 base, the J end by 4 bases, with 10 bases between. The specimen sequenced was blood. The clonotype was recovered from a man aged 18 to 29 in good health. The V gene is TRBV11-1, the J gene TRBJ2-5, with a possible D match to TRBD1 (5 bases). The CDR3 reads CASSLGSGLETQYF. DNA for the CDR3: TGTGCCAGCAGCTTAGGGTCAGGGCTAGAGACCCAGTACTTC.